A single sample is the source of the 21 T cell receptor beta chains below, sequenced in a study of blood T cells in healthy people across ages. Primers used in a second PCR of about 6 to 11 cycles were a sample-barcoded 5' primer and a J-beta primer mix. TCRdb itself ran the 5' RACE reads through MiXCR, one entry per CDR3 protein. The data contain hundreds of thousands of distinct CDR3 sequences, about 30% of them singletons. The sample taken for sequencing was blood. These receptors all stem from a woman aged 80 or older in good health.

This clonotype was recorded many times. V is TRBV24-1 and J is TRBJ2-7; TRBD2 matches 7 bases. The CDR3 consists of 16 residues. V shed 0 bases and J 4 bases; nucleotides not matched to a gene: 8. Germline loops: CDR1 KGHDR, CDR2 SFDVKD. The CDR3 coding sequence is TGTGCCACCAGTGATTTGCCCCAGCGGGGAGCTTACGAGCAGTACTTC. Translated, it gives CATSDLPQRGAYEQYF.

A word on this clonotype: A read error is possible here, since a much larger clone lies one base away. The CDR3 bases are TGTGCCATCAGTGAAGGCGTCCAGGCCAACTATGGCTACACCTTC. Amino acid sequence: CAISEGVQANYGYTF. This chain links TRBV10-3 with TRBJ1-2; D remains unclear. Per the germline V gene, CDR1 is ENHRY and CDR2 is SYGVKD. This CDR3 has 15 amino acids. Trimming removed 3 bases at V and 2 bases at J, with 13 bases between.

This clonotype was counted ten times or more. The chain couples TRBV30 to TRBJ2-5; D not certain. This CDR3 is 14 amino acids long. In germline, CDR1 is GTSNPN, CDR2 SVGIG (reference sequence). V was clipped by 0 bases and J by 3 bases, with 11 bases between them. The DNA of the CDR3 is TGTGCCTGGAGTGTACGAGGTGGAAAAGAGACCCAGTACTTC. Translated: CAWSVRGGKETQYF.

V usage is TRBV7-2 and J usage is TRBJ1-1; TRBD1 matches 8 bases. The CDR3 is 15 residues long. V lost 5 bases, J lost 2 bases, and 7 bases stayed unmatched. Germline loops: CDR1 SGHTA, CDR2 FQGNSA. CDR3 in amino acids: CASSVPGQANTEAFF. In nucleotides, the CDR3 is TGTGCCAGCAGCGTCCCGGGACAGGCAAACACTGAAGCTTTCTTT.

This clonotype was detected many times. CDR3 bases: TGTGCCAGCAGTGCTAGACAGGGGGGGGAAGATGAGCAGTTCTTC. As protein: CASSARQGGEDEQFF. The chain couples TRBV6-1 to TRBJ2-1; 9 bases are a match to TRBD1. The CDR3 totals 15 residues. CDR1 MNHNS and CDR2 SASEGT come from the germline V gene. V was clipped by 4 bases and J by 8 bases; unmatched bases: 9.

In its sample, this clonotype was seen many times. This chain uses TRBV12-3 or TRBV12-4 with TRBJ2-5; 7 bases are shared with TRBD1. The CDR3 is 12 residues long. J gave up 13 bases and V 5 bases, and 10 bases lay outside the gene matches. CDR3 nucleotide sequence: TGTGCCAGCAGTCCATTACGGACAGGTCGGTACTTC. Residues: CASSPLRTGRYF.

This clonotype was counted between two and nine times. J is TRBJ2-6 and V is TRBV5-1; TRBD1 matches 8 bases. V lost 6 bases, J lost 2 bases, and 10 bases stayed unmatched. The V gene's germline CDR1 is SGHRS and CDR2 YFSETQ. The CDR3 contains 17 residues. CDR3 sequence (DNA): TGCGCCAGCAACTTACGGACAGGGTGGGCTGGGGCCAACGTCCTGACTTTC. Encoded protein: CASNLRTGWAGANVLTF.

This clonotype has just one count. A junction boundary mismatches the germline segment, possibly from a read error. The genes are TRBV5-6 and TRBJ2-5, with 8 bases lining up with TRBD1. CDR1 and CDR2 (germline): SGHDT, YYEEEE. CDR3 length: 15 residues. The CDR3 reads CAGSRGGQGEETQYF. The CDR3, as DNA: TGTGCCGGCAGTAGAGGAGGACAGGGTGAAGAGACCCAGTACTTC.

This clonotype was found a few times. The CDR3 DNA sequence: TGTGCCAGCAGCGTAGGTAAAGGGAGGCAGTACTTC. Protein product: CASSVGKGRQYF. The V gene is TRBV9, the J gene TRBJ2-5; the D gene is possibly TRBD2 (6 bases). Trimming removed 0 bases at V and 11 bases at J, with 11 bases between. Germline CDR1 is SGDLS and CDR2 is YYNGEE. The CDR3 has 12 amino acids.

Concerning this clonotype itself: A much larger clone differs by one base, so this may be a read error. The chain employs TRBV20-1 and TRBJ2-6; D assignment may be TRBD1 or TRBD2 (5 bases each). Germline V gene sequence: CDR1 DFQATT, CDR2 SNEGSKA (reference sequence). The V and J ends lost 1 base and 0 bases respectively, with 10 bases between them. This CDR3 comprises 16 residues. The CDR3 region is CSARGPGASGANVLTF. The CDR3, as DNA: TGCAGTGCTAGAGGCCCCGGGGCCTCTGGGGCCAACGTCCTGACTTTC.

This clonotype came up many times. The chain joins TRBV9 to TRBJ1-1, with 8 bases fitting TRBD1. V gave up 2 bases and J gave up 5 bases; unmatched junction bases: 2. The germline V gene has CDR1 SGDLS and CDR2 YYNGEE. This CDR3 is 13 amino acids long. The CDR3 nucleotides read TGTGCCAGCAGCGTTACAGGGGGGACTGAAGCTTTCTTT. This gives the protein CASSVTGGTEAFF.

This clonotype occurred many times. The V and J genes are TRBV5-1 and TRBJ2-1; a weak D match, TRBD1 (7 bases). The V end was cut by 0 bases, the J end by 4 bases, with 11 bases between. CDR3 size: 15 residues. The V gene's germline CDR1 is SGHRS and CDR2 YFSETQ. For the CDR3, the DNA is TGCGCCAGCAGCTTGGCCGGGGGACAGTACAATGAGCAGTTCTTC. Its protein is CASSLAGGQYNEQFF.

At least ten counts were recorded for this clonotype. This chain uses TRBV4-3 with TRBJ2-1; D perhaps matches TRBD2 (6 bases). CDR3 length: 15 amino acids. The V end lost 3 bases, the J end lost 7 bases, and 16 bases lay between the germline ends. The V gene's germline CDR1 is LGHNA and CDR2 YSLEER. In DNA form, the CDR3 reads TGCGCCAGCAGCCAGCAAGGAGGGTATTCAAATGAGCAGTTCTTC. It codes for CASSQQGGYSNEQFF.

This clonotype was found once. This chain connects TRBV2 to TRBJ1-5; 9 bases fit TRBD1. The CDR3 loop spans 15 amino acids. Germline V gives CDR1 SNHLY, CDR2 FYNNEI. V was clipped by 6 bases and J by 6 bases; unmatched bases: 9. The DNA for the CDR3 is TGTGCCAGCAGCCAATCGGGACAGGGAGGTCAGCCCCAGCATTTT. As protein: CASSQSGQGGQPQHF.

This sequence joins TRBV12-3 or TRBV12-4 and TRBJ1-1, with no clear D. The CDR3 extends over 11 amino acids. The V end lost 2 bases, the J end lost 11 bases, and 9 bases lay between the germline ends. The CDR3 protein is CASSLRVEAFF. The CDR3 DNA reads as TGTGCCAGCAGTTTACGAGTGGAGGCTTTCTTT.

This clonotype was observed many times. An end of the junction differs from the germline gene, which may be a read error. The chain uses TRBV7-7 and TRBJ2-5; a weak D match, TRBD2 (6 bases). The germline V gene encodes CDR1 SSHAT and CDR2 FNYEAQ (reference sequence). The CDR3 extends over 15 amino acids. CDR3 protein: CASSLNTGLEETQYF. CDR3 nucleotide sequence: TGTGCTAGCAGCTTAAATACGGGACTGGAAGAGACCCAGTACTTC. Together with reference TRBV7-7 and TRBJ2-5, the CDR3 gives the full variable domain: GAGVSQSPRYKVTKRGQDVTLRCDPISSHATLYWYQQALGQGPEFLTYFNYEAQPDKSGLPSDRFSAERPEGSISTLTIQRTEQRDSAMYRCASSLNTGLEETQYFGPGTRLLVL.

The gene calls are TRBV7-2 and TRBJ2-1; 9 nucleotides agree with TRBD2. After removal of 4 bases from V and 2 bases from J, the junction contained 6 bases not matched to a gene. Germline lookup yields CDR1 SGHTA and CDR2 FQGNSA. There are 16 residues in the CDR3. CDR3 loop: CASSSPPSGAYNEQFF. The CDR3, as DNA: TGTGCCAGCAGCTCCCCCCCTAGCGGGGCCTACAATGAGCAGTTCTTC. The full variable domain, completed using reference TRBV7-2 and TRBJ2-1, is GAGVSQSPSNKVTEKGKDVELRCDPISGHTALYWYRQSLGQGLEFLIYFQGNSAPDKSGLPSDRFSAERTGGSVSTLTIQRTQQEDSAVYLCASSSPPSGAYNEQFFGPGTRLTVL.

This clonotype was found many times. The DNA for the CDR3 is TGCAGTGCTTCCGGGACAGGGTTCGGGGTGGCGAATTCACCCCTCCACTTT. As protein: CSASGTGFGVANSPLHF. V usage is TRBV20-1 and J usage is TRBJ1-6, with 9 positions matching TRBD1. The CDR3 consists of 17 residues. V dropped 5 bases and J dropped 7; count of bases not matched to a gene: 15. The germline V gene has CDR1 DFQATT and CDR2 SNEGSKA (reference sequence).

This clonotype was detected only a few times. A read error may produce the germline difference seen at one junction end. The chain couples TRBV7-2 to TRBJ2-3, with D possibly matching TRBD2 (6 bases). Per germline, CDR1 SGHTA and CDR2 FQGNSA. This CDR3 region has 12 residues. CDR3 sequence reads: CASSLSGLPFAF. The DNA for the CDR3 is TGTGCCAGCAGCCTCTCGGGACTCCCGTTCGCTTTT.

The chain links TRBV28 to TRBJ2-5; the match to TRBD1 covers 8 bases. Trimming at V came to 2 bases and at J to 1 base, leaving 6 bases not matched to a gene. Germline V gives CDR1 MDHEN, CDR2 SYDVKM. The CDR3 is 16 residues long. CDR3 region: CASSLAPTGGQETQYF. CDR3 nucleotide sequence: TGTGCCAGCAGTTTAGCTCCCACAGGGGGCCAAGAGACCCAGTACTTC.

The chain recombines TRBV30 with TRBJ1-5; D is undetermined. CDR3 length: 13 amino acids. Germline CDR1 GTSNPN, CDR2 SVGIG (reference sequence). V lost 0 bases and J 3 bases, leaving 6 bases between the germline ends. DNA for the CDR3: TGTGCCTGGAGTGTACAGAACAATCAGCCCCAGCATTTT. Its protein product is CAWSVQNNQPQHF.